What follows are 2 T cell receptor beta chains derived from one specimen sequenced in a study of T-cell reconstitution after alpha-beta-depleted transplantation in children. Construction of the TCRbeta library involved unique molecular identifiers. TCRdb redid the calling of the PCR reads with MiXCR, one entry per CDR3 protein. The table lists roughly 220,000 distinct CDR3 sequences, around 11% of them singletons. Material: PBMCs from the stem cell graft donor, obtained from the stem cell graft. The receptors come from a human donor who donated a stem cell graft to a child with acute lymphoblastic leukemia.

This clonotype has at least ten counts. This chain links TRBV15 with TRBJ2-1; D unresolved. Trimming removed 3 bases at V and 3 bases at J, with 12 bases between. The CDR3 runs to 15 residues. CDR1 and CDR2 (germline): LNHNV, YYDKDF (reference sequence). CDR3 nucleotide sequence: TGTGCCACCAGCAGGAGTCGCGGAGACTACAATGAGCAGTTCTTC. As protein: CATSRSRGDYNEQFF.

This clonotype was seen ten or more times. The chain couples TRBV28 to TRBJ2-7; 12 bases line up with TRBD2. Losses at the gene ends were 3 bases for V and 10 bases for J; bases not matched to a gene: 13. This CDR3 comprises 16 residues. From germline, CDR1 is MDHEN and CDR2 SYDVKM. CDR3 bases: TGTGCCAGCAGTTTCCCGACTAGCGGGGGTACTACGAGACAGTACTTC. Protein sequence: CASSFPTSGGTTRQYF.